This TCR beta chain derives from a study of Ad26.COV2.S vaccination and SARS-CoV-2 variants. V lost 3 bases to trimming and J lost 7 bases; unmatched junction nucleotides: 8. Germline V CDR1 and CDR2: LNHDA, SQIVND (reference sequence). This CDR3 has 15 residues. Whole-study results and caveats: Similar non-spike TCR breadth was seen in vaccine and placebo recipients.

Repertoires were generated with immunoSEQ multiplex PCR, while TCRdb's copy carries only in-frame clones and drops some. The sample lists 350,000 to 500,000 clones, approximately 88% seen once, with less than 4.5% in the top ten. Sample treatment: over 15 received Ad26.COV2.S at low or high dose, single or two shots; a few received placebo; per-sample allocation not given. Collection of the samples took place on day 63 after the first injection of vaccine or placebo. Worth noting for this clone: Its antigen is not identified. Other DNA sequences in this sample translate to the same CDR3.

The V gene is TRBV19, the J gene TRBJ2-1, with 8 bases identical to TRBD1. The sequence was obtained from a person between 18 and 65 years old who received the Ad26.COV2.S COVID-19 vaccine or a placebo. The sample was peripheral blood, taken in a trial of Ad26.COV2.S vaccine versus placebo. The CDR3 DNA is TGTGCCAGTAGTATTTCGCAGGGGGCTTATAATGAGCAGTTCTTC. Translation: CASSISQGAYNEQFF.